The 28 T cell receptor beta chains given below trace back to one sample, sequenced in a study of blood T cells in healthy people across ages. It was with a sample-barcoded 5' primer and a J-beta primer mix that a second PCR of roughly 7 to 12 cycles was run. Each CDR3 protein is one row after TCRdb ran MiXCR on the 5' RACE reads. The sample consists of 850,000 or so distinct CDR3 sequences, about 28% of them appearing once. Sequencing used blood. The receptors here all came from a woman of 80 years or more in good health.

The table lists this clonotype with many counts. This rearrangement joins TRBV6-6 to TRBJ2-7; 7 nucleotides line up with TRBD1. Germline trimming cut 0 bases from V and 2 bases from J; bases unmatched to any gene: 4. Germline V gene lookup returns CDR1 MNHNY and CDR2 SVGAGI (reference sequence). This CDR3 has 15 residues. Here the CDR3 DNA reads TGTGCCAGCAGTTACTCGACAGGGTCGGCCTACGAGCAGTACTTC. Residues: CASSYSTGSAYEQYF.

This clonotype is a singleton in its sample. The CDR3, as DNA: TGCGCCAGCAGCCAAGATCTGGGCGGGAGGGCCCCCTACAATGAGCAGTTCTTC. It encodes CASSQDLGGRAPYNEQFF. The chain has TRBV4-3 and TRBJ2-1, with 9 bases identical to TRBD2. Trimming cost V 0 bases and J 2 bases; bases outside gene matches: 8. The germline CDR1 and CDR2 sequences are LGHNA and YSLEER. The CDR3 has 18 residues.

Only a few counts were recorded for this clonotype. The chain is built from TRBV7-2 and TRBJ2-7, with 9 nucleotides matching TRBD1. The CDR3 covers 14 residues. Germline CDR1 is SGHTA and CDR2 is FQGNSA. The trim removed 8 bases at V and 4 bases at J, leaving 9 bases unmatched. CDR3 nucleotide sequence: TGTGCCAGCCGCCAACGGACAGGGGAGTACGAGCAGTACTTC. Its protein product is CASRQRTGEYEQYF.

This clonotype was detected many times. The chain joins TRBV12-3 or TRBV12-4 to TRBJ2-7; D is possibly TRBD2 (6 bases). V lost 0 bases, J lost 0 bases, and 12 bases lay in between. There are 16 residues in the CDR3. As DNA, the CDR3 is TGTGCCAGCAGTTTAGCGCAGGCGGGGAGCTCCTACGAGCAGTACTTC. This translates into CASSLAQAGSSYEQYF.

Regarding this clonotype: This may stem from a read error, because a much larger clone lies one nucleotide away. V and J are TRBV7-2 and TRBJ2-5, with TRBD2 matching 9 bases. Germline CDR1 and CDR2: SGHTA and FQGNSA. CDR3 length: 15 amino acids. DNA of the CDR3: TGTGCCTGCAGCACCTCAGCGGGGGGCAGGGAGACCCAGTACTTC. Translating it yields CACSTSAGGRETQYF.

This clonotype has at least ten counts. The chain has TRBV12-3 or TRBV12-4 and TRBJ1-2; 8 bases line up with TRBD1. J was trimmed by 4 bases and V by 0 bases; bases with no gene match: 4. The CDR3 length is 15 residues. The CDR3 DNA sequence: TGTGCCAGCAGTTTAGCTCACGACAGGGGCTATGGCTACACCTTC. It is translated as CASSLAHDRGYGYTF.

This clonotype appeared many times. The chain links TRBV6-2 or TRBV6-3 to TRBJ2-5; 12 nucleotides line up with TRBD2. The CDR3 extends over 15 amino acids. With V trimmed by 4 bases and J by 8 bases, 8 bases remained unmatched. The V gene's germline CDR1 is MNHEY and CDR2 SVGEGT. CDR3 amino acids: CASSSGTSGFRTQYF. The CDR3 DNA reads TGTGCCAGCAGTTCGGGGACTAGCGGGTTCCGTACCCAGTACTTC.

The chain is built from TRBV20-1 and TRBJ2-5; D unresolved. V was cut by 0 bases and J by 11 bases, with 22 bases left in between. Germline CDR1 and CDR2: DFQATT and SNEGSKA (reference sequence). CDR3 length: 15 amino acids. CDR3 amino acids: CSARDLLNIRNEQYF. In DNA, the CDR3 is TGCAGTGCTAGAGATCTACTAAACATACGCAATGAGCAGTACTTC.

This clonotype was recorded at least ten times. The CDR3 DNA follows: TGTGCCAGCAGTTACCCCTCACAGGGGGCGTACGAGCAGTACTTC. This encodes CASSYPSQGAYEQYF. The gene calls are TRBV6-5 and TRBJ2-7; 9 positions agree with TRBD1. With 2 bases clipped from V and 4 bases from J, the junction kept 6 bases outside the gene matches. Germline V gene sequence: CDR1 MNHEY, CDR2 SVGAGI. The length of the CDR3 is 15 residues.

This clonotype came up a few times. Given a much more abundant clone one base away, this may be a read error. The chain employs TRBV20-1 and TRBJ2-7; D is perhaps TRBD1 (7 bases). The CDR3 consists of 17 residues. From germline, CDR1 is DFQATT and CDR2 SNEGSKA (reference sequence). The CDR3 coding sequence is TGCAGTGCTAGAGCCCGGAACGCAGGAGGGGGCTCCTACGGGCAGTACTTC. Translation gives CSARARNAGGGSYGQYF.

This clonotype was picked up a small number of times. This chain links TRBV7-2 with TRBJ1-1, with 7 bases identical to TRBD1. Germline loops: CDR1 SGHTA, CDR2 FQGNSA. The J segment lost 0 bases and the V segment lost 4 bases, leaving 5 bases of the junction unmatched. The CDR3 has 15 amino acids. The CDR3 is CASSWGDSLNTEAFF. DNA of the CDR3: TGTGCCAGCAGCTGGGGGGACAGCTTGAACACTGAAGCTTTCTTT.

The CDR3 DNA follows: TGTGCCAGCAGCTTTTCGTCCGGGGAGCTGTTTTTT. Amino acids: CASSFSSGELFF. The chain employs TRBV7-3 and TRBJ2-2; no firm D call. The length of the CDR3 is 12 residues. Germline CDR1 is SGHTA and CDR2 is FQGTGA. V lost 3 bases, J lost 6 bases, and 5 bases lay in between.

To note about this clonotype: A much larger clone lies a single base off, so this may be a read error. This sequence joins TRBV6-6 and TRBJ2-3; weak D call: TRBD1 (5 bases). This CDR3 contains 14 residues. The germline V gene has CDR1 MNHNY and CDR2 SVGAGI (reference sequence). CDR3 in DNA: TGTGCCAGCACCAAAAAGGGTACCACAGGTACGCAGTATTTT. Its translation: CASTKKGTTGTQYF.

There are many counts of this clonotype. This rearrangement joins TRBV3-1 to TRBJ2-7, with no clear D. Germline V CDR1 and CDR2: LGHDT, YNNKEL (reference sequence). This CDR3 is 14 amino acids long. The germline V and J ends were trimmed by 1 base and 2 bases, with 9 bases remaining between them. The CDR3 here is CASSQADGPYEQYF. For the CDR3, the DNA is TGTGCCAGCAGCCAAGCCGACGGTCCCTACGAGCAGTACTTC.

The chain recombines TRBV11-2 with TRBJ2-2; 9 bases align to TRBD1. Germline CDR1 SGHAT, CDR2 FQNNGV. This CDR3 comprises 13 residues. V lost 7 bases, J lost 5 bases, and 2 bases stayed unmatched. In DNA, the CDR3 is TGTGCCAGCAAGACAGGGGGTACCGGGGAGCTGTTTTTT. It translates to CASKTGGTGELFF.

The chain recombines TRBV7-2 with TRBJ2-5; no clear D. V gave up 5 bases and J gave up 11 bases, with 24 bases separating them. The CDR3 totals 15 residues. In germline, CDR1 is SGHTA, CDR2 FQGNSA. CDR3 loop: CASSRAVGRYNEQYF. The CDR3 DNA is TGTGCCAGCAGCCGGGCGGTAGGCAGATACAATGAGCAGTACTTC.

This clonotype came up once. One junction end disagrees with the germline gene, perhaps due to a read error. The J gene is TRBJ2-7, the V gene TRBV6-2 or TRBV6-3, with D uncertain. Germline CDR1 is MNHEY and CDR2 is SVGEGT. The CDR3 has 13 residues. The CDR3 region has the DNA TGTGCCAGCCGCCCTCGGACCACCTACGAGCACTACTTC. This gives the protein CASRPRTTYEHYF.

Points on this clonotype: Since a much larger clone is just one base distant, this may be a read error. The chain carries TRBV20-1 and TRBJ2-1, with 11 positions matching TRBD2. The J call could be wrong; TRBJ2-7 is a better fit for the DNA end. The CDR3 length is 15 residues. Per the germline V gene, CDR1 is DFQATT and CDR2 is SNEGSKA (reference sequence). The CDR3 loop reads CSATPTSGVYNEQYF. The CDR3 DNA reads as TGCAGTGCTACCCCGACTAGCGGGGTTTACAATGAGCAGTACTTC.

The chain employs TRBV6-1 and TRBJ1-2; 7 bases fit TRBD1. Germline V CDR1 and CDR2: MNHNS, SASEGT. The V and J ends lost 6 bases and 5 bases, in that order; junction bases with no gene match: 6. The CDR3 runs to 13 residues. Written as DNA, the CDR3 is TGTGCCAGCAGGCGGACAGGCTTTTATGGCTACACCTTC. It yields the protein CASRRTGFYGYTF.

About this clonotype: A junction boundary mismatches the germline segment, possibly from a read error. The chain joins TRBV4-1 to TRBJ2-5; 10 nucleotides match TRBD1. Germline assignment: CDR1 MGHRA and CDR2 YSYEKL. CDR3 length equals 16 residues. CDR3 sequence reads: CAGSQCPDRGQETQYF. CDR3 DNA sequence: TGCGCCGGCAGCCAATGCCCGGACAGGGGGCAAGAGACCCAGTACTTC.

There are many counts of this clonotype. The chain uses TRBV27 and TRBJ2-3; D remains unclear. From germline, CDR1 is MNHEY and CDR2 SMNVEV (reference sequence). V was pared by 0 bases and J by 3 bases, with 10 bases between. The CDR3 runs 15 residues. This chain's CDR3 is CASSLSVQGTDTQYF. The CDR3 coding sequence is TGTGCCAGCAGTTTATCGGTCCAAGGGACAGATACGCAGTATTTT.

This clonotype was counted at least ten times. J is TRBJ2-5 and V is TRBV30; the D is unclear. Trimming took off 2 bases at V and 3 bases at J, with 7 bases between the two ends. The CDR3 is 12 residues long. Germline V gives CDR1 GTSNPN, CDR2 SVGIG (reference sequence). In nucleotides, the CDR3 is TGTGCCTGGAGTAGCAGCGAAGAGACCCAGTACTTC. Its protein product is CAWSSSEETQYF.

This clonotype has at least ten counts. The V call is TRBV12-3 or TRBV12-4, the J call TRBJ2-5; TRBD1 matches at 7 bases. This CDR3 comprises 15 residues. Unmatched junction bases numbered 7, after V lost 5 bases and J lost 1 base. The CDR3 loop reads CASSPDRALQETQYF. CDR3 bases: TGTGCCAGCAGTCCTGACAGGGCCCTCCAAGAGACCCAGTACTTC.

There are a few counts of this clonotype. This sequence joins TRBV2 and TRBJ1-4; 7 nucleotides agree with TRBD1. The germline V gene encodes CDR1 SNHLY and CDR2 FYNNEI. Losses at the gene ends were 11 bases for V and 9 bases for J; bases not matched to a gene: 12. CDR3 size: 13 residues. The CDR3: CADSPDRAKKLFF. The DNA for the CDR3 is TGTGCCGATTCCCCCGACAGGGCCAAAAAACTGTTTTTT.

About this clonotype: A much larger clone differs by one base, so this may be a read error. The V and J genes are TRBV6-2 or TRBV6-3 and TRBJ2-4; a possible D gene is TRBD2 (5 bases). The assigned J gene may be wrong: the sequence end matches TRBJ2-7 better. Germline V gives CDR1 MNHEY, CDR2 SVGEGT. CDR3 size: 13 residues. The DNA for the CDR3 is TGTGTCAGCAGTTACGAATGGGCGGGCGAGCAGTACTTC. Residues: CVSSYEWAGEQYF.

This clonotype was observed many times. The rearrangement uses TRBV3-1 and TRBJ1-2; D remains ambiguous. Trimming took off 4 bases at V and 0 bases at J, with 9 bases between the two ends. The CDR3 covers 14 residues. Germline V lookup: CDR1 LGHDT, CDR2 YNNKEL (reference sequence). Here the CDR3 DNA reads TGTGCCAGCAGCCCCTCCGCACCTAACTATGGCTACACCTTC. Translated, it gives CASSPSAPNYGYTF.

This clonotype has ten or more counts. The CDR3 spells CASSSSVVTDTQYF. CDR3 nucleotides: TGTGCCAGCAGCTCTAGCGTGGTCACAGATACGCAGTATTTT. The chain employs TRBV7-2 and TRBJ2-3; the D gene is possibly TRBD2 (6 bases). The CDR3 loop spans 14 amino acids. Looked up from germline, CDR1 is SGHTA and CDR2 is FQGNSA. V was pared by 4 bases and J by 2 bases, with 10 bases between.

The CDR3 loop reads CASSQVPLTGEYTF. In nucleotides, the CDR3 is TGCGCCAGCAGCCAAGTCCCCCTGACAGGGGAATACACCTTC. The chain employs TRBV4-3 and TRBJ1-2; 8 bases align to TRBD1. The CDR3 spans 14 residues. The V gene's germline CDR1 is LGHNA and CDR2 YSLEER. The V segment lost 1 base and the J segment 11 bases; nucleotides outside the gene matches: 9.